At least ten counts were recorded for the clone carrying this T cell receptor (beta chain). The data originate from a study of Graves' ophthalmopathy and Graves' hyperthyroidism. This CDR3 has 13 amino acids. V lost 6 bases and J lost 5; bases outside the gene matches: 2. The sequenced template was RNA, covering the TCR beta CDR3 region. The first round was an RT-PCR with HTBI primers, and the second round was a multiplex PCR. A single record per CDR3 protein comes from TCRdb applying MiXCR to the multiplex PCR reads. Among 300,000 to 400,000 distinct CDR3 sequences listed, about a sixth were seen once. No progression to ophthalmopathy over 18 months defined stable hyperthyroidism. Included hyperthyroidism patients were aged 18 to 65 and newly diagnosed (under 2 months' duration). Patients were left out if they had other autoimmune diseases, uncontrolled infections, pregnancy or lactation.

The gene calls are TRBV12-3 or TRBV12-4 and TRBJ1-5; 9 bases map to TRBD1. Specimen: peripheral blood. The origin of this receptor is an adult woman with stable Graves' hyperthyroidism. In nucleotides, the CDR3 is TGTGCCAGCAGGGGACAGGGTGATCAGCCCCAGCATTTT. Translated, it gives CASRGQGDQPQHF.